This entry lists 19 T cell receptor beta chains sequenced from one sample in a study of blood T cell repertoires in COVID-19. This table comes from immunoSEQ multiplex PCR, and its TCRdb copy is limited to in-frame clones, with some not included. The table has approximately 120,000 clones, approximately 80% seen once. The sequenced sample was peripheral blood. These receptors were obtained from a woman between 50 and 59 years old with acute or convalescent COVID-19.

This sequence joins TRBV5-1 and TRBJ2-3, with TRBD1 matching over 8 bases. The CDR3 has 16 amino acids. V lost 0 bases and J lost 5; bases outside the gene matches: 8. The germline V gene encodes CDR1 SGHRS and CDR2 YFSETQ. CDR3 amino acids: CASSLGTGLGGDTQYF. In DNA form, the CDR3 reads TGCGCCAGCAGCTTGGGGACAGGGTTGGGAGGAGATACGCAGTATTTT.

The chain is built from TRBV5-1 and TRBJ1-4; 9 bases map to TRBD1. The germline gives CDR1 SGHRS, CDR2 YFSETQ. J gave up 8 bases and V 3 bases, and 11 bases lay outside the gene matches. This CDR3 has 16 residues. The CDR3: CASSSSVQGAGEKLFF. DNA for the CDR3: TGCGCCAGCAGCTCATCCGTACAGGGGGCAGGGGAAAAACTGTTTTTT.

V gene TRBV28 combines with J gene TRBJ1-2; TRBD1 is a possible D gene (5 bases). The germline V gene encodes CDR1 MDHEN and CDR2 SYDVKM. With 5 bases removed from V and 7 bases from J, the gap between germline ends came to 20 bases. The CDR3 has 15 residues. The CDR3 nucleotides are TGTGCCAGCAGTCCCGGAGGGGCCCTTCTGTCTGGCTACACCTTC. Translation gives CASSPGGALLSGYTF.

V gene TRBV11-2 combines with J gene TRBJ2-5; 16 nucleotides match TRBD2. This CDR3 has 16 amino acids. J lost 4 bases, V lost 4 bases, and 3 bases had no gene match. Germline V gene sequence: CDR1 SGHAT, CDR2 FQNNGV. CDR3 residues: CASSSGTSGGAETQYF. The CDR3 DNA reads as TGTGCCAGCAGCTCTGGGACTAGCGGGGGGGCAGAGACCCAGTACTTC.

The V gene is TRBV18, the J gene TRBJ1-6, with D hard to call. This CDR3 spans 15 amino acids. V was shortened by 2 bases and J by 5 bases, with 10 bases between the two germline ends. Germline CDR1 is KGHSH and CDR2 is LQKENI. CDR3 loop: CASSPFAPDNSPLHF. The CDR3 DNA sequence: TGTGCCAGCTCACCATTCGCACCAGATAATTCACCCCTCCACTTT.

The chain combines TRBV3-1 (or the pseudogene TRBV3-2) with TRBJ2-1, with 11 bases identical to TRBD2. The V gene's germline CDR1 is LGHDT and CDR2 YNNKEL (reference sequence). The CDR3 consists of 15 residues. The J segment lost 6 bases and the V segment lost 5 bases, leaving 6 bases of the junction unmatched. CDR3 loop: CASSFRLAGSNEQFF. The CDR3 DNA follows: TGTGCCAGCAGCTTCCGACTAGCGGGGTCCAATGAGCAGTTCTTC.

CDR3 coding DNA: TGTGCCAGCAGCGTAGATGGGGACAATGGCTACACCTTC. Translating gives CASSVDGDNGYTF. The chain recombines TRBV9 with TRBJ1-2; weak D call: TRBD1 (6 bases). Germline-derived CDR1 and CDR2 are SGDLS and YYNGEE. Between the trimmed V and J ends, which lost 0 bases and 6 bases, there was a span of 9 bases. The length of the CDR3 is 13 residues.

The chain links TRBV5-6 to TRBJ1-2; D is undetermined. The ends were cut back, 0 bases at V and 5 bases at J, with 11 bases in the middle. The CDR3 runs to 14 residues. CDR1 is SGHDT and CDR2 is YYEEEE in the germline V gene. CDR3 protein: CASSLVAVFYGYTF. Written as DNA, the CDR3 is TGTGCCAGCAGCTTGGTGGCCGTGTTTTATGGCTACACCTTC.

This clone was counted between two and nine times. The chain recombines TRBV7-2 with TRBJ1-5; D unresolved. Germline lookup yields CDR1 SGHTA and CDR2 FQGNSA. Trimming removed 3 bases from V and 3 bases from J, with 12 bases in between. The CDR3 has 15 residues. The CDR3 here is CASSFLDTFNQPQHF. In DNA, the CDR3 is TGTGCCAGCAGCTTTTTAGACACCTTCAATCAGCCCCAGCATTTT. Complete variable domain (other parts from reference TRBV7-2 and TRBJ1-5): GAGVSQSPSNKVTEKGKDVELRCDPISGHTALYWYRQSLGQGLEFLIYFQGNSAPDKSGLPSDRFSAERTGGSVSTLTIQRTQQEDSAVYLCASSFLDTFNQPQHFGDGTRLSIL.

The chain links TRBV15 to TRBJ1-4, with D tentatively TRBD1 (5 bases). Trimming removed 1 base from V and 0 bases from J, with 12 bases in between. Germline V gene sequence: CDR1 LNHNV, CDR2 YYDKDF (reference sequence). This CDR3 has 17 residues. CDR3 DNA sequence: TGTGCCACCAGCAGAGGGGCGGGGGGAGCAACTAATGAAAAACTGTTTTTT. It translates to CATSRGAGGATNEKLFF.

This clone showed up just a few times. The V and J genes are TRBV19 and TRBJ2-7; 7 bases align to TRBD1. V was clipped by 9 bases and J by 0 bases; unmatched bases: 11. This CDR3 spans 15 amino acids. Germline CDR1 LNHDA, CDR2 SQIVND (reference sequence). The CDR3 reads CASRLRDSSSYEQYF. For the CDR3, the DNA is TGTGCCAGCCGTCTCCGGGACAGCAGCTCCTACGAGCAGTACTTC. The full variable domain, in which reference TRBV19 and TRBJ2-7 provide the parts outside the CDR3, is DGGITQSPKYLFRKEGQNVTLSCEQNLNHDAMYWYRQDPGQGLRLIYYSQIVNDFQKGDIAEGYSVSREKKESFPLTVTSAQKNPTAFYLCASRLRDSSSYEQYFGPGTRLTVT.

The gene calls are TRBV5-1 and TRBJ1-6; unclear D gene. Germline V gene sequence: CDR1 SGHRS, CDR2 YFSETQ. This CDR3 comprises 16 residues. The V end was cut by 5 bases, the J end by 0 bases, with 12 bases between. The CDR3 is CASRREMSSYNSPLHF. CDR3 nucleotide sequence: TGCGCCAGCAGACGAGAGATGAGCTCCTATAATTCACCCCTCCACTTT.

V is TRBV10-3 and J is TRBJ1-2; a possible D gene is TRBD1 (5 bases). V was pared by 0 bases and J by 3 bases, with 17 bases between. This CDR3 spans 17 amino acids. Germline V lookup: CDR1 ENHRY, CDR2 SYGVKD. The CDR3: CAISESGGDGKYYGYTF. The CDR3 nucleotides are TGTGCCATCAGTGAGTCGGGGGGGGACGGGAAGTACTATGGCTACACCTTC.

Only a few counts were recorded for this clone. As DNA, the CDR3 is TGTGCCAGCAGCCACGCCACAGGGGCGGCAACTGAAGCTTTCTTT. The encoded protein is CASSHATGAATEAFF. The rearrangement links TRBV3-1 (or the pseudogene TRBV3-2) to TRBJ1-1, with 7 bases matching TRBD1. V dropped 3 bases and J dropped 5; count of bases not matched to a gene: 9. In germline, CDR1 is LGHDT, CDR2 YNNKEL (reference sequence). The CDR3 runs 15 residues.

The CDR3 loop reads CASSPLPGANYGYTF. In DNA, the CDR3 is TGCGCCAGCAGCCCGCTCCCAGGGGCTAACTATGGCTACACCTTC. The rearrangement joins TRBV5-1 to TRBJ1-2, with a weak D call TRBD1 (6 bases). This CDR3 region has 15 residues. Trimming stripped 4 bases from V and 0 bases from J, with 13 bases between. Germline values: CDR1 SGHRS, CDR2 YFSETQ.

The table lists this clone with a few counts. The chain uses TRBV7-3 and TRBJ2-2; D perhaps matches TRBD2 (6 bases). V lost 3 bases and J 0 bases, leaving 8 bases between the germline ends. The CDR3 contains 15 residues. Per the germline V gene, CDR1 is SGHTA and CDR2 is FQGTGA. This chain's CDR3 is CASSFSSANTGELFF. DNA of the CDR3: TGTGCCAGCAGCTTTTCTAGCGCGAACACCGGGGAGCTGTTTTTT.

V gene TRBV24-1 combines with J gene TRBJ2-7; D unresolved. V was pared by 3 bases and J by 2 bases, with 4 bases between. Germline values: CDR1 KGHDR, CDR2 SFDVKD. The CDR3 length is 12 residues. CDR3 in DNA: TGTGCCACCAGTGATGGCCCCTACGAGCAGTACTTC. Its protein is CATSDGPYEQYF.

This chain links TRBV6-5 with TRBJ2-1, with TRBD2 as a possible D gene (6 bases). The CDR3 length is 11 residues. CDR1 MNHEY and CDR2 SVGAGI come from the germline V gene. V lost 8 bases and J 9 bases, leaving 11 bases between the germline ends. This CDR3 reads CASLGGAEQFF. The DNA of the CDR3 is TGTGCCAGCCTAGGCGGGGCTGAGCAGTTCTTC.

V gene TRBV5-1 combines with J gene TRBJ1-2, with D maybe TRBD1 (6 bases). CDR3 size: 14 residues. Trimming removed 4 bases from V and 0 bases from J, with 10 bases in between. From germline, CDR1 is SGHRS and CDR2 YFSETQ. CDR3 sequence (DNA): TGCGCCAGCAGCAGCAGGGGAGCTAACTATGGCTACACCTTC. Protein: CASSSRGANYGYTF.